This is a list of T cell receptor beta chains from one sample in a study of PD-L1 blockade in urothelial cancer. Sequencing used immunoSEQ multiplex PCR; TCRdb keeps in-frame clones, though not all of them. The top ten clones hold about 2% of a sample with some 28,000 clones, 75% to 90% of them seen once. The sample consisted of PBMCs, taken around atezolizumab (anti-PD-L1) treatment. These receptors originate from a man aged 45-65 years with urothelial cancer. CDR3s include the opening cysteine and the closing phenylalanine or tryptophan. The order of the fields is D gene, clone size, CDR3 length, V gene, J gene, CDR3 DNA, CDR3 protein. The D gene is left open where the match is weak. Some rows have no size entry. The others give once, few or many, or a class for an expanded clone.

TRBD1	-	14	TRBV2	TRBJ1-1	TGTGCCAGCAGTGAATCTGGGACAGGGGGAAAAGCTTTCTTT	CASSESGTGGKAFF
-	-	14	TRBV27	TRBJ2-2	TGTGCCAGCAGTTTACGCCGACAGCCCGGGGAGCTGTTTTTT	CASSLRRQPGELFF
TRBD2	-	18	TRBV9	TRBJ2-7	TGTGCCAGCAGCGTTGGAACCGGGACTAGGGGAAGCTCCTACGAGCAGTACTTC	CASSVGTGTRGSSYEQYF
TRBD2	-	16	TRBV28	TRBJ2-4	TGTGCCAGCACCGCGCCGGGAGGGGTAGCCAAAAACATTCAGTACTTC	CASTAPGGVAKNIQYF
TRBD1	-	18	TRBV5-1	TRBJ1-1	TGCGCCAGCAGCATACAGACAGGGGGAAGGGGGCTGTCCACTGAAGCTTTCTTT	CASSIQTGGRGLSTEAFF
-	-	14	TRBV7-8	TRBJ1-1	TGTGCCAGCAGCGCGCGGTTGATGAACACTGAAGCTTTCTTT	CASSARLMNTEAFF
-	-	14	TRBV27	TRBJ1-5	TGTGCCAGCAGTCTACAGGGTCAGGATCAGCCCCAGCATTTT	CASSLQGQDQPQHF
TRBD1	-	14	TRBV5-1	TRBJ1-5	TGCGCCAGCAGCTTGACAGGGGGAGATCAGCCCCAGCATTTT	CASSLTGGDQPQHF
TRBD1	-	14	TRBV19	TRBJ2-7	TGTGCCAGTAGTCTCAACAGGGGGTCCTACGAGCAGTACTTC	CASSLNRGSYEQYF
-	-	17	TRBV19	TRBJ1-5	TGTGCCAGTAGTATAGATATCAGTCTCAGGGGCAATCAGCCCCAGCATTTT	CASSIDISLRGNQPQHF
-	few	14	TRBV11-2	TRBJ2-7	TGTGCCAGCAGCTCGGACACGAGCTCCTACGAGCAGTACTTC	CASSSDTSSYEQYF
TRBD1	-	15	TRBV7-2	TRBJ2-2	TGTGCCAGCAGACCAGGGGGCAGGGCCACCGGGGAGCTGTTTTTT	CASRPGGRATGELFF
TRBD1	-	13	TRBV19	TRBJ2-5	TGTGCCAGTAGCAGGGACAGGGGCGAGACCCAGTACTTC	CASSRDRGETQYF
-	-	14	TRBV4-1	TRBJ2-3	TGCGCCAGCAGCCAAGATATTAGCACAGATACGCAGTATTTT	CASSQDISTDTQYF
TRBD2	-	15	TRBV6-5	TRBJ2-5	TGTGCCAGCAGTTACTCTCTAGCGGGGCAAGAGACCCAGTACTTC	CASSYSLAGQETQYF
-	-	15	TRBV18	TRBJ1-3	TGTGCCACCACGCCCTTAGATGCCTCTGGAAACACCATATATTTT	CATTPLDASGNTIYF
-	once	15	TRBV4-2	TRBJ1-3	TGTGCCAGCAGCCAAGACATGACAGAAGGAAACACCATATATTTT	CASSQDMTEGNTIYF
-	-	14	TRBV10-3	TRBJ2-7	TGTGCCATCAGTGCTCGCGGGGCTCGGGACGAGCAGTACTTC	CAISARGARDEQYF
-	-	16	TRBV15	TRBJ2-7	TGTGCCACCAGCAGAGATGGTAGGGGGACGGACTACGAGCAGTACTTC	CATSRDGRGTDYEQYF
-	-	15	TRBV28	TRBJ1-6	TGTGCCAGCAGTACCCAGGACAGACCTAATTCACCCCTCCACTTT	CASSTQDRPNSPLHF
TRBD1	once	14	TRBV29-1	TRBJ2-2	TGCAGCGTTGGACAGGGGATTAATACCGGGGAGCTGTTTTTT	CSVGQGINTGELFF
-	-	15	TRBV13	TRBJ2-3	TGTGCCAGCAGCATACAGGGCCCACTCACAGATACGCAGTATTTT	CASSIQGPLTDTQYF
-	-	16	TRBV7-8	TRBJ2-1	TGTGCCAGCAGCTTATCCGGCAGGCACTCCTACAATGAGCAGTTCTTC	CASSLSGRHSYNEQFF
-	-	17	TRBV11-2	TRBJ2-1	TGTGCCAGCAGCTTAGATCGGCTGGGGGCGTCCTACAATGAGCAGTTCTTC	CASSLDRLGASYNEQFF
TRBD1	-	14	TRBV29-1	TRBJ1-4	TGCAGCGTCACACCGGACAGGGAGGGGGAAAAACTGTTTTTT	CSVTPDREGEKLFF
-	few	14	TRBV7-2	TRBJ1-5	TGTGCCTCCCAAATGCAGGGTGGGAATCAGCCCCAGCATTTT	CASQMQGGNQPQHF
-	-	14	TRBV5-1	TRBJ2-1	TGCGCCAGCAGCTCAAGGGGACTCCTCAATGAGCAGTTCTTC	CASSSRGLLNEQFF
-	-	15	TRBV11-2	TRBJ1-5	TGTGCCAGCAGCTTAAGTACTGGGGGCGGGCAGCCCCAGCATTTT	CASSLSTGGGQPQHF
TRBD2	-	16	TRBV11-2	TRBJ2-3	TGTGCCAGCAGCGCATTAGCGGGGGGGAACACAGATACGCAGTATTTT	CASSALAGGNTDTQYF